This T cell receptor (beta chain) originates from a study of cytomegalovirus exposure and HLA in healthy donors. To note about this clone: The antigen remains unidentified.

13 Jbeta primers and 60 Vbeta primers were used for the PCR. Only in-frame clones appear in the TCRdb table, and some are missing; sequencing was by immunoSEQ multiplex PCR. The sample yields 90,000 or so clones, 69% seen once. This CDR3 comprises 13 residues. The junction had 8 bases not matched to a gene; V was cut back by 1 base and J by 14 bases. Germline-derived CDR1 and CDR2 are LGHNT and FRNRAP. Broader study findings: Earlier analysis found most TCR beta V segments productive about 87% or about 30% of the time.

This sequence joins TRBV12-5 and TRBJ1-1, with 9 bases that match TRBD1. This receptor was identified in a man in his forties or fifties in good health and CMV-seronegative. Sequenced material: PBMCs. For the CDR3, the DNA is TGTGCTAGTGGTTTGGCCGTTGACAGGGGGATCTTCTTT. Its protein product is CASGLAVDRGIFF.